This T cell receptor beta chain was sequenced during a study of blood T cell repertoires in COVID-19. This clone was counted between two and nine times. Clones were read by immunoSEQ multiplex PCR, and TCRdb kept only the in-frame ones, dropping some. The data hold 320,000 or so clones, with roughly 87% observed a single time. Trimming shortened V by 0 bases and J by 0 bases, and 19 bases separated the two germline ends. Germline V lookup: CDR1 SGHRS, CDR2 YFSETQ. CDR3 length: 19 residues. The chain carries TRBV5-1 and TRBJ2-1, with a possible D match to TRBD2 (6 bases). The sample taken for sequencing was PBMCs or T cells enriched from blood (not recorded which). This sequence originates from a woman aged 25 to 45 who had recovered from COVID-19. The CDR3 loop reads CASSLGGASALSSYNEQFF. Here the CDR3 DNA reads TGCGCCAGCAGCTTGGGCGGGGCCTCAGCCCTAAGCTCCTACAATGAGCAGTTCTTC.